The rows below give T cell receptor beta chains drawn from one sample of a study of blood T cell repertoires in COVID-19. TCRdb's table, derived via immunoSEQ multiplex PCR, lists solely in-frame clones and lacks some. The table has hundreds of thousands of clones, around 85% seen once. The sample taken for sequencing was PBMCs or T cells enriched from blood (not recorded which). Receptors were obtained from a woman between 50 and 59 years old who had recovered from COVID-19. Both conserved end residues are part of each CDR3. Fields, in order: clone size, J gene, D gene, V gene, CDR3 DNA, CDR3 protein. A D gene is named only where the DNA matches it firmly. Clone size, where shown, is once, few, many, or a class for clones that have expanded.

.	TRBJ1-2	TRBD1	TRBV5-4	TGTGCCAGCAGCTCATACAACAGGGGGCCCATCTATGGCTACACCTTC	CASSSYNRGPIYGYTF
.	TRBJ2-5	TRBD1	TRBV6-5	TGTGCCAGCAGTTACGTAGGACAGGGAGGAGAGACCCAGTACTTC	CASSYVGQGGETQYF
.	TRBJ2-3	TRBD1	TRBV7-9	TGTGCCAGCAGGGAGACAGGGATGGGCACAGATACGCAGTATTTT	CASRETGMGTDTQYF
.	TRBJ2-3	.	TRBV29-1	TGCAGCGGCCACTTCACAGATACGCAGTATTTT	CSGHFTDTQYF
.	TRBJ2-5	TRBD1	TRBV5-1	TGCGCCAGCAGCTCGACAGGGCGCCAAGAGACCCAGTACTTC	CASSSTGRQETQYF
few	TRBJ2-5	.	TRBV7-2	TGTGCCAGCAGCTTAGGGAAGGAGGCGACCCAGTACTTC	CASSLGKEATQYF
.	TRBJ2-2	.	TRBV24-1	TGTGCCACCAGTGATTTGTTGGCAGGGAACACCGGGGAGCTGTTTTTT	CATSDLLAGNTGELFF
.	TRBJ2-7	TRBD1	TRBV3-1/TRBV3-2	TGTGCCAGCAGCAGAGCCGGGACAGGGCTCGAGCAGTACTTC	CASSRAGTGLEQYF
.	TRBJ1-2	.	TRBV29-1	TGCAGCGTTGACCGCACAGGCCTTAACTATGGCTACACCTTC	CSVDRTGLNYGYTF
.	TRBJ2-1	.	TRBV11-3	TGTGCCAGCAGCTTAGGGCCCCAGGAGCAGTTCTTC	CASSLGPQEQFF
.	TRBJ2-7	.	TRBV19	TGTGCCAGTAAGTCACCAGGGAGGTACGAGCAGTACTTC	CASKSPGRYEQYF
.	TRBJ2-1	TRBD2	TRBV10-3	TGTGCCATCAGTGATGGACTAGCGGGAGATGAGCAGTTCTTC	CAISDGLAGDEQFF
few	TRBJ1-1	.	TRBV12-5	TGTGCTAGTGGTTCAGGGACAACGACTGAAGCTTTCTTT	CASGSGTTTEAFF
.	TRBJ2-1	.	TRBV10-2	TGCGCCAGCAGTGAGCTACGGAGGGACCTTTTAACGGGCAATGAGCAGTTCTTC	CASSELRRDLLTGNEQFF
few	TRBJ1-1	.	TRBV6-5	TGTGCCAGCAGTTACGGGACATCGAACACTGAAGCTTTCTTT	CASSYGTSNTEAFF